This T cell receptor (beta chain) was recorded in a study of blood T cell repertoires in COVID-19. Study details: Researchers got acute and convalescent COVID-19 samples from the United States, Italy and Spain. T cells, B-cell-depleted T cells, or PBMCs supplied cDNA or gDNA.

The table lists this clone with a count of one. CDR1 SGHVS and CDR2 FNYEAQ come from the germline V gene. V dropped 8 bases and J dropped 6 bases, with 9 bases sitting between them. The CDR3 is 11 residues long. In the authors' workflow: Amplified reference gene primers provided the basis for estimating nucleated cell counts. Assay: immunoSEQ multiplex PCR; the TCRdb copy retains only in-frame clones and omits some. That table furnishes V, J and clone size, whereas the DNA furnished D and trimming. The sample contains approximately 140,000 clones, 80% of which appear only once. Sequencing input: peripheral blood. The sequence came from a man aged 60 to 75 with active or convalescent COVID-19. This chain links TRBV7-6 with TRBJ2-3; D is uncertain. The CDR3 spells CASGELDTQYF. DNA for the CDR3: TGTGCCAGCGGAGAGCTGGATACGCAGTATTTT.